This T cell receptor (beta chain) was found in a study of identical twins. This clonotype occurred a few times. Trimming pared 2 bases from V and 2 bases from J, leaving 6 bases between. The germline CDR1 and CDR2 sequences are MNHNS and SASEGT. This CDR3 is built from 13 residues. A universal primer site arose from template switching, and cDNA bore unique molecular identifiers. MiXCR, run by TCRdb on the 5' RACE reads, gives a single entry per CDR3 protein. This sample carries 450,000 to 650,000 distinct CDR3 sequences, roughly 15% of them seen once, and the ten largest clones take around 0.4%. These data were also filed under a second study, of yellow fever vaccine responses in identical twins.

The chain combines TRBV6-1 with TRBJ1-1; D gene uncertain. The sample taken for sequencing was CD4+ T cells sorted from blood. The receptor was derived from a woman aged 18-29 years in good health. The CDR3 sequence: CASSEWSNTEAFF. DNA for the CDR3: TGTGCCAGCAGTGAATGGTCCAACACTGAAGCTTTCTTT.